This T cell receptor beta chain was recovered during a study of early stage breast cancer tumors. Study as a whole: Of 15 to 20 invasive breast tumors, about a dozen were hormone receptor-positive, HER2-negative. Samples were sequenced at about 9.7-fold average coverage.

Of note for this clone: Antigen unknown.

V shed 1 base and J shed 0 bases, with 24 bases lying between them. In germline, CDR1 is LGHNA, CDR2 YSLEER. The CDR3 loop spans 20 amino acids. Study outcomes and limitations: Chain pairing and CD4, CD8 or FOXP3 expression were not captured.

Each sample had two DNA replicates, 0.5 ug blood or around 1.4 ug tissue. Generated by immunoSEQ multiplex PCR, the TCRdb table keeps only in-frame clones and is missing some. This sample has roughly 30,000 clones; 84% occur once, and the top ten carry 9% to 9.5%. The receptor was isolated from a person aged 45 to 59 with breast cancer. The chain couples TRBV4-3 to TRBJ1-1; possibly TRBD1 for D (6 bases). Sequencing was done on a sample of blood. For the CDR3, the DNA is TGCGCCAGCAGCCAAGGGATTGGCCCTATACAGGGCTCGATGAACACTGAAGCTTTCTTT. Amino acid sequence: CASSQGIGPIQGSMNTEAFF.